This T cell receptor beta chain was found in a study of T cell repertoires in cytomegalovirus infection (dated by TCRdb to about 2019). Turning to the overall study: Because public TCR beta signatures pointed to carriage of CMV infection together with the matching HLA type, the HLA type of each donor mattered for the analysis. Points the paper makes about the study in general: Cumulative frequency of public TCR beta family members discriminated carriers of CMV infection plus the relevant HLA type in this cohort and an independent approximately 350-donor cohort. The ex vivo response was dominated by HLA-C-restricted CMV-specific TCR beta clonotypes, which also provided the single most frequent clonotype in two of eight donors.

The germline V gene (reference sequence) gives CDR1 as DFQATT and CDR2 as SNEGSKA. At the junction V is shortened by 1 base and J by 6 bases, with 18 bases in between. The CDR3 spans 15 residues, from the cysteine through the phenylalanine. CDR3 DNA only is kept here, 45 bases in frame from base 1. The run used an Illumina HiSeq 1500. The raw public reads went through TCRdb reprocessing: fastp at Q25, MiXCR clone calling, in-frame beta chains kept. Every entry covers one CDR3 protein and lists the most common genes and DNA from its rows. The sample table shows under 100,000 distinct CDR3 sequences, and more than 3% are seen once. The ten largest clones add up to approximately 4.6% of the sample. This clonotype was detected many times. It lacks a known antigen. Base-call qualities are not available, and no considerably larger clone is one nucleotide away.

In this chain, TRBV20-1 is recombined with TRBJ1-2; TRBD1 is perhaps the D gene, given 6 matching bases. The clonotype originates from a human donor in good health (CMV status not recorded). Some clones in this sample may be carry-over from other donors' samples. The sample comprised PBMCs. The CDR3 here reads CSARANFGQMNGYTF. The nucleotides read TGCAGTGCTAGAGCCAACTTTGGACAGATGAATGGCTACACCTTC.